The clone carrying this T cell receptor (beta chain) was found a few times. Its specificity is not known. Each single cDNA molecule received a unique molecular identifier. One entry per CDR3 protein results from TCRdb running MiXCR on the 5' RACE reads. This table holds about 60,000 distinct CDR3 sequences, around 8.9% found once. The sample is drawn from a study of early T cells in non-severe SARS-CoV-2 infection. About the study: Chains were unpaired, as sequencing was done on bulk RNA from unsorted whole blood. The study, taken as a whole, reports: Anti-spike CD8 responses were favored in VDJdb matching, and private and CD4 specificities were missed.

This CDR3 contains 15 residues. Germline V gene lookup returns CDR1 SGHTA and CDR2 FQGNSA. Between the trimmed V and J ends, which lost 4 bases and 2 bases, there was a span of 14 bases. Specimen: whole blood. This clonotype was sampled from an adult who was a healthcare worker with PCR-confirmed SARS-CoV-2 infection or an uninfected control (not recorded which). This chain uses TRBV7-2 with TRBJ2-5; D possibly corresponds to TRBD1 (6 bases). DNA of the CDR3: TGTGCCAGCAGCTCACAGGGACACCAACAAGAGACCCAGTACTTC. Encoded protein: CASSSQGHQQETQYF.